Ten or more counts support the clone carrying this T cell receptor beta chain. Its cognate antigen is unknown. For the library, individual cDNA molecules each received unique molecular identifiers. In the original processing: Counting gave a median of around 90,000 TCRs per sample, with values ranging from about 20,000 to 750,000. TCRdb redid the calling of the 5' RACE reads with MiXCR, one entry per CDR3 protein. The V and J calls and clone size are TCRdb's, not the authors'. This sample has 110,000 to 150,000 distinct CDR3 sequences, with 4.1% found just once. Unfractionated whole blood yielded the extracted total RNA. The data belong to a study of human T cells and chemical hapten exposure. Overall study: Small volume differences among pooled libraries mainly caused per-sample TCR yield variation. Study observations and caveats: No shift was seen in TCRs above 1 in 1000 frequency with DPC sensitization.

Deletions cut 2 bases from V and 7 bases from J, with 9 bases between. Germline values: CDR1 SEHNR, CDR2 FQNEAQ (reference sequence). The CDR3 spans 13 residues. The chain uses TRBV7-9 and TRBJ1-5, with D possibly TRBD1 on 6 matching bases. The source is a female donor in good health. The CDR3 loop is CASSLQGLQPQHF. DNA for the CDR3: TGTGCCAGCAGCTTACAGGGGCTACAGCCCCAGCATTTT.